This TCR beta chain was documented in a study of quantifying T cell responses using KT2 cells. Across the whole study: TCR alpha and beta constant-region primers primed reverse transcription of RNA. Study-wide results and caveats: KT2 sequence counts showed saturation when very many KT2 cells were spiked in.

This CDR3 comprises 15 residues. J gave up 6 bases and V 4 bases, and 7 bases lay outside the gene matches. Per the germline V gene, CDR1 is SGHNT and CDR2 is YYREEE (reference sequence). Each cDNA got a UMI-containing oligo ligated at its 3' end. The first PCR ran about 4 cycles with an equimolar RC1.1 and RC1.2 beta primer mix. TCRdb passed the UMI-ligation and nested PCR reads through MiXCR, listing each CDR3 protein once. Of 60,000 or so distinct CDR3 sequences detected, 10% to 15% appear once; the ten largest clones hold under 10%. With respect to this clonotype: Antigen: not known.

The chain links TRBV5-4 to TRBJ2-7; TRBD2 matches 13 bases. Input material: PBMCs spiked with cells of the T cell clone KT2. This clonotype originated in a human donor. CDR3 bases: TGTGCCAGCAGCCCCACTAGCGGGAGGGCCTCCGAGCAGTACTTC. Residues: CASSPTSGRASEQYF.